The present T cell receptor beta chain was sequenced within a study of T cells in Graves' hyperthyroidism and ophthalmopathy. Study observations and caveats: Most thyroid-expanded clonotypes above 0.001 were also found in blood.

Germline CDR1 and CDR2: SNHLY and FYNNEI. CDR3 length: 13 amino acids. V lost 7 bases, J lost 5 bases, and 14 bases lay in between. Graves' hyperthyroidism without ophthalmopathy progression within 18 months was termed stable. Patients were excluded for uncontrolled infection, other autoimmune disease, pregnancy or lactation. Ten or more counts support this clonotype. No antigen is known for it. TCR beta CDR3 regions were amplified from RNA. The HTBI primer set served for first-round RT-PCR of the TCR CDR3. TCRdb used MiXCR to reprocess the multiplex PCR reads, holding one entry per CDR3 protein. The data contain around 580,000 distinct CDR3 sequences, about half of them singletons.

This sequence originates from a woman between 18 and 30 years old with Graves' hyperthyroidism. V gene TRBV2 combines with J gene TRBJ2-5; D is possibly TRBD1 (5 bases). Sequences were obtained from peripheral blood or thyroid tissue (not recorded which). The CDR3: CASIPGLAETQYF. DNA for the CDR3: TGTGCCAGCATCCCAGGGCTCGCGGAGACCCAGTACTTC.